The clone carrying this T cell receptor beta chain was counted between two and nine times. Its antigen is not identified. Trimming at V came to 2 bases and at J to 3 bases, leaving 0 bases not matched to a gene. This CDR3 has 15 amino acids. From germline, CDR1 is ENHRY and CDR2 SYGVKD. The data stem from a study of CD8 T cells in ankylosing spondylitis. Study-level findings and limits: In reactive arthritis synovial fluid and blood, some motif variants had been reported before. CD8+ cells made up the disease-linked clones, which were relatively rare in peripheral blood. A TCR beta motif made of 7 to 9 highly homologous variants seemed typical of ankylosing spondylitis blood.

Library preparation for TCR beta used quantitative 5'-RACE with molecular barcodes. Each CDR3 protein gets one entry after TCRdb re-called the 5' RACE reads with MiXCR. The sample lists over 400,000 distinct CDR3 sequences; roughly a quarter were seen once. The clonotype originates from a male donor with ankylosing spondylitis. The gene calls are TRBV10-3 and TRBJ2-1; 11 nucleotides match TRBD1. Source material: blood, either unsorted or a sorted T cell fraction (not recorded which). The CDR3 nucleotides are TGTGCCATCAGTGAGGGGACAGGGGGCTACAATGAGCAGTTCTTC. This encodes CAISEGTGGYNEQFF.